This T cell receptor (beta chain) was retrieved from a study of T cells after yellow fever vaccination. TCRdb called the 5' RACE reads again in MiXCR, with one record for every CDR3 protein. Of 150,000 to 200,000 distinct CDR3 sequences in the sample, 6.2% were seen once. The ends were cut back, 5 bases at V and 8 bases at J, with 19 bases in the middle. Germline CDR1 SGHNT, CDR2 YYREEE (reference sequence). The CDR3 covers 14 residues. Study observations and caveats: Researchers cautioned that FACS-sorted repertoires could harbor abundant clonotypes contaminating from the bulk population.

This clonotype has only a few counts. Its antigen is currently unknown. The sequence derives from a man aged 18-30 years who received the YFV17D yellow fever vaccine. The sequenced sample was CD4+ T cells sorted from PBMCs, obtained on the day of the first yellow fever vaccination. The rearrangement joins TRBV5-4 to TRBJ1-2; a weak D match, TRBD1 (6 bases). This CDR3 reads CASSKQGTLAGYTF. In DNA, the CDR3 is TGTGCCAGCAGTAAACAGGGTACTTTAGCAGGCTACACCTTC.